This TCR beta chain was captured by sequencing in a study of T cells in Graves' hyperthyroidism and ophthalmopathy. Findings and limits, study-wide: Ophthalmopathy, as predicted by the model, came a median 6.5 months after the prediction. The blood repertoire included most of the expanded thyroid clonotypes above 0.001.

Trimming removed 0 bases from V and 10 bases from J, with 13 bases in between. The CDR3 contains 15 residues. The germline CDR1 and CDR2 sequences are LNHNV and YYDKDF (reference sequence). Regions amplified from RNA transcripts were the TCR beta CDR3 regions. Carried out on the TCR CDR3, a first-round RT-PCR used the HTBI primer set. TCRdb fed the multiplex PCR reads into MiXCR, producing one record per CDR3 protein. The sample shows a few hundred thousand distinct CDR3 sequences, approximately 49% of them seen only once. Exclusion followed for patients with uncontrolled infection, other autoimmune disease, pregnancy or lactation. A note on this clonotype: Its antigen is unidentified.

Sequenced material: peripheral blood or thyroid tissue (not recorded which). The chain joins TRBV15 to TRBJ1-6, with D tentatively TRBD1 (5 bases). The sequence derives from an adult woman with Graves' disease, either hyperthyroidism or ophthalmopathy (not recorded which). The CDR3 loop is CATSRDHGGRSPLHF. Here the CDR3 DNA reads TGTGCCACCAGCAGAGATCACGGGGGTCGCTCACCCCTCCACTTT.